These 12 T cell receptor beta chains share one sample of origin, sequenced in a study of T cells in pancreatic ductal adenocarcinoma. The data were produced by immunoSEQ multiplex PCR, yet TCRdb's version contains in-frame clones alone and is incomplete. The sample shows some 9,400 clones, around 66% of them seen only once. The selected patients with pancreatic ductal adenocarcinoma had surgery but no neoadjuvant therapy. Material for sequencing was pancreatic tumor tissue. The receptor source for this set is a human donor with pancreatic ductal adenocarcinoma.

This clone came up a few times. The genes are TRBV4-2 and TRBJ1-2; TRBD1 might be the D (6 bases). The V and J ends lost 3 bases and 6 bases respectively, with 11 bases between them. The CDR3 runs to 13 residues. Germline V lookup: CDR1 LGHNA, CDR2 YNFKEQ. This CDR3 is CASSHDRLDGYTF. DNA of the CDR3: TGTGCCAGCAGCCATGACAGGTTGGATGGCTACACCTTC.

The chain has TRBV5-6 and TRBJ2-7; possibly TRBD1 for D (5 bases). This CDR3 is 13 amino acids long. The V end was cut by 4 bases, the J end by 6 bases, with 14 bases between. The germline CDR1 and CDR2 sequences are SGHDT and YYEEEE. CDR3 DNA sequence: TGTGCCAGCAGCCAAAACCAGGGTTCCGAGCAGTACTTC. Residues: CASSQNQGSEQYF.

The chain uses TRBV13 and TRBJ2-3; no reliable D call. V was cut by 0 bases and J by 1 base, with 5 bases left in between. The V gene's germline CDR1 is PRHDT and CDR2 FYEKMQ (reference sequence). The CDR3 has 14 residues. The CDR3 DNA is TGTGCCAGCAGCTTAGGGGCAGGCACAGATACGCAGTATTTT. Translated, it gives CASSLGAGTDTQYF.

In its sample, this clone was seen a few times. V gene TRBV5-5 combines with J gene TRBJ2-1; D unclear. Per the germline V gene, CDR1 is SGHKS and CDR2 is YYEKEE (reference sequence). CDR3 size: 13 residues. Trimming stripped 4 bases from V and 4 bases from J, with 9 bases between. The CDR3: CASSLTLYNEQFF. The CDR3 DNA is TGTGCCAGCAGCCTGACCCTTTACAATGAGCAGTTCTTC.

CDR3 coding DNA: TGTGCCAGCTCACCACGATCGGGGGCCGGGGAGACCCAGTACTTC. Translated, it gives CASSPRSGAGETQYF. The chain carries TRBV18 and TRBJ2-5, with D perhaps matching TRBD1 or TRBD2 (6 bases each). This CDR3 is 15 amino acids long. CDR1 and CDR2 (germline): KGHSH, LQKENI. V was trimmed by 1 base and J by 5 bases, leaving 14 bases between them.

In its sample, this clone was seen a few times. V and J are TRBV15 and TRBJ2-1, with D possibly being TRBD2 (5 bases). V gave up 5 bases and J gave up 10 bases, with 15 bases separating them. The germline V gene encodes CDR1 LNHNV and CDR2 YYDKDF (reference sequence). This CDR3 spans 13 amino acids. The DNA of the CDR3 is TGTGCCACCAGCCAAGACCAGCGGACCGAGCAGTTCTTC. It specifies CATSQDQRTEQFF.

The chain uses TRBV6-4 and TRBJ2-2; unclear D gene. Germline CDR1 MRHNA, CDR2 SNTAGT. Trimming took off 6 bases at V and 7 bases at J, with 18 bases between the two ends. This CDR3 is built from 15 residues. CDR3 in DNA: TGTGCCAGCAGGGCAGGTTCCGCTAGTGTCGGGGAGCTGTTTTTT. Amino acid sequence: CASRAGSASVGELFF.

The CDR3 region is CAISGQVSGNTIYF. The CDR3 region has the DNA TGTGCCATCAGTGGACAGGTCTCTGGAAACACCATATATTTT. This chain joins TRBV10-3 and TRBJ1-3; D possibly corresponds to TRBD1 (6 bases). This CDR3 region has 14 residues. Germline CDR1 reads ENHRY; CDR2 reads SYGVKD. Trimming pared 4 bases from V and 0 bases from J, leaving 7 bases between.

This clone is labeled medium-sized. A junction end diverges from the germline sequence, so it may reflect a read error. The genes are TRBV7-7 and TRBJ2-7; 9 nucleotides agree with TRBD2. The length of the CDR3 is 14 residues. Germline V gene lookup returns CDR1 SSHAT and CDR2 FNYEAQ (reference sequence). CDR3 amino acids: CASSGAGGSYEQYF. The CDR3 bases are TGTGCTAGCAGCGGAGCGGGAGGTTCCTACGAGCAGTACTTC. The full variable domain, completed using reference TRBV7-7 and TRBJ2-7, is GAGVSQSPRYKVTKRGQDVTLRCDPISSHATLYWYQQALGQGPEFLTYFNYEAQPDKSGLPSDRFSAERPEGSISTLTIQRTEQRDSAMYRCASSGAGGSYEQYFGPGTRLTVT.

This chain links TRBV7-2 with TRBJ1-5; D gene ambiguous. The CDR3 is 16 residues long. Trimming cost V 1 base and J 6 bases, with 16 bases left between them. Germline lookup yields CDR1 SGHTA and CDR2 FQGNSA. CDR3: CASSLEWGTTGQPQHF. DNA for the CDR3: TGTGCCAGCAGCTTAGAGTGGGGAACAACTGGTCAGCCCCAGCATTTT.

The rearrangement uses TRBV30 and TRBJ1-2; no firm D call. Trimming cost V 4 bases and J 8 bases, with 23 bases left between them. The CDR3 is 15 residues long. Germline V gene sequence: CDR1 GTSNPN, CDR2 SVGIG (reference sequence). The CDR3: CAWNPPSTVSRGYTF. Written as DNA, the CDR3 is TGTGCCTGGAACCCCCCCTCGACCGTATCGAGGGGCTACACCTTC.

By share of the sample, this clone is medium-sized. This chain connects TRBV7-9 to TRBJ2-3; D gene uncertain. Germline-derived CDR1 and CDR2 are SEHNR and FQNEAQ (reference sequence). The CDR3 has 14 residues. The ends were cut back, 0 bases at V and 0 bases at J, with 4 bases in the middle. CDR3 in amino acids: CASSLAGSTDTQYF. CDR3 nucleotide sequence: TGTGCCAGCAGCTTAGCAGGTAGCACAGATACGCAGTATTTT.